This passage covers 17 T cell receptor beta chains from one sample sequenced in a study of cytomegalovirus exposure and HLA in healthy donors. The PCR ran on 60 Vbeta and 13 Jbeta primers. The table came from immunoSEQ multiplex PCR; TCRdb's copy has only in-frame clones and leaves some out. Of approximately 120,000 clones listed, approximately 80% are singletons. The sample taken for sequencing was PBMCs. These receptors were obtained from a man in his forties or fifties in good health and CMV-seropositive.

With respect to this clone: A junction boundary mismatches the germline segment, possibly from a read error. The CDR3 DNA follows: TGCGCCAGCAGCCAAGATGGGGCGGGGGGGACAGGTCGGTCTCTGTTC. Amino acid sequence: CASSQDGAGGTGRSLF. The chain uses TRBV4-1 and TRBJ2-7; tentative D call: TRBD2 (9 bases). This CDR3 is built from 16 residues. Germline V lookup: CDR1 MGHRA, CDR2 YSYEKL.

V usage is TRBV28 and J usage is TRBJ2-1, with TRBD2 matching over 9 bases. The length of the CDR3 is 17 residues. V lost 8 bases to trimming and J lost 0 bases; unmatched junction nucleotides: 11. The germline gives CDR1 MDHEN, CDR2 SYDVKM. The CDR3 is CASLAGGEQSSYNEQFF. CDR3 sequence (DNA): TGTGCCAGCCTCGCGGGGGGGGAACAGAGCTCCTACAATGAGCAGTTCTTC.

This chain links TRBV7-2 with TRBJ2-7, with D possibly TRBD2 on 5 matching bases. Trimming took off 1 base at V and 3 bases at J, with 22 bases between the two ends. Germline V CDR1 and CDR2: SGHTA, FQGNSA. The CDR3 extends over 18 amino acids. CDR3: CASSLVSRRRRGGYEQYF. The CDR3 nucleotides read TGTGCCAGCAGCTTAGTTTCGCGCCGAAGACGGGGTGGCTACGAGCAGTACTTC.

Comment on this clone: In the same sample, other DNA sequences code for this CDR3. This sequence joins TRBV4-3 and TRBJ2-7; TRBD2 might be the D (6 bases). The CDR3 contains 15 residues. CDR1 and CDR2 (germline): LGHNA, YSLEER. The V end lost 0 bases, the J end lost 2 bases, and 11 bases lay between the germline ends. The CDR3 nucleotides are TGCGCCAGCAGCCAAGAAGGTACGGGGGCCTACGAGCAGTACTTC. Protein product: CASSQEGTGAYEQYF.

The J gene is TRBJ2-1, the V gene TRBV7-3; perhaps TRBD2 as D (5 bases). The CDR3 runs to 15 residues. Germline loops: CDR1 SGHTA, CDR2 FQGTGA. V gave up 1 base and J gave up 1 base, with 8 bases separating them. The CDR3 spells CASSLMSGSYNEQFF. The CDR3, as DNA: TGTGCCAGCAGCTTAATGTCGGGGTCCTACAATGAGCAGTTCTTC.

The chain's CDR3 is CASSLALAGGPDTGELFF. CDR3 DNA sequence: TGTGCCAGCAGCTTAGCGCTAGCGGGGGGGCCGGACACCGGGGAGCTGTTTTTT. The chain is built from TRBV7-2 and TRBJ2-2; 12 bases line up with TRBD2. The V gene end was trimmed by 0 bases and the J gene end by 3 bases; junction bases not matched to a gene: 5. The germline CDR1 and CDR2 sequences are SGHTA and FQGNSA. This CDR3 region has 18 residues.

This chain connects TRBV6-1 to TRBJ2-7, with a possible D match to TRBD1 (6 bases). Trimming took 6 bases from V and 6 from J, leaving 15 bases between them. The CDR3 spans 13 residues. Germline V gene sequence: CDR1 MNHNS, CDR2 SASEGT. Written as DNA, the CDR3 is TGTGCCAGCAGGGATACAGGGTACGGCGAGCAGTACTTC. This translates into CASRDTGYGEQYF.

CDR3 in DNA: TGCGCCAGCTCCCCCCTGGCCGAAATGAACACTGAAGCTTTCTTT. Translated: CASSPLAEMNTEAFF. The genes are TRBV4-1 and TRBJ1-1; D gene ambiguous. Trimming pared 8 bases from V and 0 bases from J, leaving 16 bases between. This CDR3 contains 15 residues. The V gene's germline CDR1 is MGHRA and CDR2 YSYEKL.

The gene calls are TRBV5-1 and TRBJ2-7, with 11 bases fitting TRBD1. V dropped 4 bases and J dropped 3; count of bases not matched to a gene: 6. Looked up from germline, CDR1 is SGHRS and CDR2 is YFSETQ. CDR3 length: 15 residues. CDR3 nucleotides: TGCGCCAGCAGCGCACCGGGACAGGGGGACTACGAGCAGTACTTC. This translates into CASSAPGQGDYEQYF. Full variable domain (outside the CDR3, taken from reference TRBV5-1 and TRBJ2-7): KAGVTQTPRYLIKTRGQQVTLSCSPISGHRSVSWYQQTPGQGLQFLFEYFSETQRNKGNFPGRFSGRQFSNSRSEMNVSTLELGDSALYLCASSAPGQGDYEQYFGPGTRLTVT.

The rearrangement links TRBV7-3 to TRBJ2-1; 9 bases agree with TRBD1. Per the germline V gene, CDR1 is SGHTA and CDR2 is FQGTGA. The CDR3 sequence is 14 residues long. J gave up 5 bases and V 3 bases, and 2 bases lay outside the gene matches. CDR3 in DNA: TGTGCCAGCAGCTTTTGGACAGGGGACAATGAGCAGTTCTTC. Protein product: CASSFWTGDNEQFF.

The V gene is TRBV7-3, the J gene TRBJ2-7; maybe TRBD2 (6 bases). Trimming pared 5 bases from V and 1 base from J, leaving 15 bases between. This CDR3 has 15 residues. Germline V CDR1 and CDR2: SGHTA, FQGTGA. CDR3 loop: CASSLKEGLSYEQYF. CDR3 bases: TGTGCCAGCAGCCTCAAGGAGGGCTTGTCCTACGAGCAGTACTTC.

Only one count was recorded for this clone. The chain recombines TRBV4-3 with TRBJ1-6, with 9 nucleotides matching TRBD1. The junction had 7 bases not matched to a gene; V was cut back by 4 bases and J by 9 bases. This CDR3 region has 15 residues. The germline CDR1 and CDR2 sequences are LGHNA and YSLEER. In DNA form, the CDR3 reads TGCGCCAGCAGCCTGTCCGGGACAGGGTCTTCACCCCTCCACTTT. Amino acids: CASSLSGTGSSPLHF.

This chain joins TRBV30 and TRBJ1-1; 8 bases are a match to TRBD1. The CDR3 runs to 12 residues. The germline V gene has CDR1 GTSNPN and CDR2 SVGIG (reference sequence). V shed 8 bases, J shed 1 base, and the junction held 3 bases outside the gene matches. The DNA of the CDR3 is TGTGCCGGGGGGACAGGGAACACTGAAGCTTTCTTT. Protein sequence: CAGGTGNTEAFF.

V gene TRBV30 combines with J gene TRBJ1-1; 9 positions match TRBD1. Germline V lookup: CDR1 GTSNPN, CDR2 SVGIG (reference sequence). Trimming took 4 bases from V and 5 from J; bases not matched to a gene: 17. This CDR3 contains 17 residues. The CDR3 spells CAWTKLQQGATRTEAFF. CDR3 sequence (DNA): TGTGCCTGGACCAAGCTACAACAGGGGGCCACGAGGACTGAAGCTTTCTTT.

The sample holds one count of this clone. V usage is TRBV5-6 and J usage is TRBJ1-2; 8 nucleotides match TRBD1. The junction had 11 bases not matched to a gene; V was cut back by 1 base and J by 0 bases. In germline, CDR1 is SGHDT, CDR2 YYEEEE. The CDR3 spans 18 residues. The CDR3, as DNA: TGTGCCAGCAGCTTGAATACAGGGGGTGAGCGATCTAACTATGGCTACACCTTC. This encodes CASSLNTGGERSNYGYTF. Supplemented by reference TRBV5-6 and TRBJ1-2, the full variable domain reads DAGVTQSPTHLIKTRGQQVTLRCSPKSGHDTVSWYQQALGQGPQFIFQYYEEEERQRGNFPDRFSGHQFPNYSSELNVNALLLGDSALYLCASSLNTGGERSNYGYTFGSGTRLTVV.

The chain uses TRBV7-9 and TRBJ2-1, with TRBD2 matching over 8 bases. Per germline, CDR1 SEHNR and CDR2 FQNEAQ (reference sequence). The CDR3 is 15 residues long. With V trimmed by 5 bases and J by 5 bases, 8 bases remained unmatched. CDR3 in amino acids: CASSPIGGGNNEQFF. The CDR3, as DNA: TGTGCCAGCAGCCCCATCGGGGGGGGAAACAATGAGCAGTTCTTC.

This clone has just a few counts. The chain links TRBV6-5 to TRBJ1-1; 8 nucleotides agree with TRBD1. Per the germline V gene, CDR1 is MNHEY and CDR2 is SVGAGI. The V segment lost 6 bases and the J segment 4 bases; nucleotides outside the gene matches: 4. This CDR3 spans 13 amino acids. This chain's CDR3 is CASSRQGITEAFF. In DNA form, the CDR3 reads TGTGCCAGCAGCCGACAGGGGATCACTGAAGCTTTCTTT.